This paragraph reports one TCR beta chain. Its specificity is not known. The CDR3 has 13 amino acids. With 5 bases clipped from V and 3 bases from J, the junction kept 7 bases outside the gene matches. Germline CDR1 reads SQVTM; CDR2 reads ANQGSEA. The sample comes from a study of CD8+ T cells in alopecia areata. Study-wide findings and caveats: Numerous expanded lesional clones remained in scalp and blood during tofacitinib.

Sample treatment: oral pan-JAK inhibitor, 5-10 mg twice daily. Extracted from the samples, RNA was reverse transcribed into cDNA to serve as the sequencing template. Generated by immunoSEQ multiplex PCR, the TCRdb table keeps only in-frame clones and is missing some. The table shows hundreds of thousands of clones, with around three fifths occurring only once. The chain joins TRBV29-1 to TRBJ2-7; 7 bases map to TRBD2. The receptor was isolated from a human donor with alopecia areata. The sample consisted of CD4+ T cells sorted from blood, taken between weeks 51 and 52, from a patient treated with tofacitinib. CDR3 in amino acids: CSVREGHFYEQYF. CDR3 coding DNA: TGCAGCGTTAGGGAGGGTCATTTCTACGAGCAGTACTTC.